This TCR beta chain stems from a study of blood T cell repertoires in COVID-19 (dated by TCRdb to about 2020). Looking at the study overall: Collaborator samples came from the United States, Italy and Spain and covered acute and convalescent phases of COVID-19. A freely available public database, intended as a resource for researchers studying the immune response to SARS-CoV-2, is where the repertoires were released. Deeply sampled blood TCRbeta repertoires from subjects exposed to, actively infected with, or recovered from COVID-19 were included in the dataset. The sample metadata nearly always contained a de-identified subject ID, COVID-19 status, age in years and sex. The material from the prospective study consisted of cDNA or gDNA derived from T cells, B-cell-depleted T cells, or PBMCs. Samples came from the ongoing ImmuneRACE study (first 160 participants) plus 1,254 subjects from 6 global collaborators. HLA class I and class II types, where available, came from metadata supplied by the sample provider rather than from assay-based typing.

What the authors observed across the whole study: How much clinical and demographic metadata was included differed by source and by participant, and the metadata was provided uncurated.

The CDR3 contains 17 residues, cysteine and phenylalanine counted. The sequence is cut down to CDR3 DNA, 51 bases in frame from base 1. The junction shows trimming of 7 bases on V and 4 bases on J, plus 24 bases between the germline ends. The germline V gene encodes CDR1 SEHNR and CDR2 FQNEAQ (reference sequence). TCRbeta CDR3 regions were amplified from genomic DNA using the immunoSEQ Assay, a bias-controlled multiplex PCR. On the authors' methods: The number of nucleated cells in each sample was estimated from the amplification of reference gene primers within the assay. Sequence reads were collapsed and filtered to measure the absolute abundance of every unique TCRbeta CDR3 rearrangement. For each sample, productive Simpson clonality was calculated as the square root of Simpson's diversity index over productive rearrangements. TCRdb stores this immuneACCESS table with in-frame sequences only. Part of the clones is absent; in the studies checked, under half of the shortfall reflects unresolved V genes, and no reason is known for the rest. D and trimming come from the DNA, and the V and J calls and clone size come from that table. Within this sample are 200,000 to 300,000 clones, with around 90% of them counted one time only. The ten most abundant clones make up approximately 5.1% of the sample.

At one collaborating source in Seattle, patients were enrolled during active infection and were followed longitudinally through the course of disease. Whole blood was collected in K2EDTA tubes by collaborating institutions according to the institutions' own protocols. Collaborator samples were shipped for TCRbeta analysis as frozen whole blood, isolated PBMCs, or DNA extracted from either sample type. About this clone: Its antigen is not yet known. The input lacks base qualities; no much larger clone sits a single base away.

This clonotype was sampled from a woman aged 60-70 years with COVID-19, enrolled during active disease. The source material was peripheral blood. The chain was built from TRBV7-9 and TRBJ2-3; a tentative D match to TRBD2 spans 6 bases. The CDR3 protein is CASTNSLRGIRSDTQYF. The nucleotide sequence reads as follows: TGTGCCAGCACCAATTCTCTTCGCGGGATTAGGTCAGATACGCAGTATTTT.